The 20 T cell receptor beta chains in this list originate from one sample, sequenced in a study of CD8+ T cells in alopecia areata. Isolated RNA was reverse transcribed into cDNA used as the sequencing template. Using immunoSEQ multiplex PCR, the repertoire was profiled, and TCRdb retains in-frame clones only, with some absent. The sample lists 95,000 to 100,000 clones; 60% were seen once. The treatment denotes: oral pan-JAK inhibitor, 5-10 mg twice daily. The sequencing used CD8+ T cells sorted from blood, collected between weeks 55 and 65, from a patient treated with tofacitinib. These receptors came from a human donor with alopecia areata.

This chain links TRBV25-1 with TRBJ1-5; D not resolved. There are 13 residues in the CDR3. V was shortened by 2 bases and J by 2 bases, with 4 bases between the two germline ends. The germline CDR1 and CDR2 sequences are MGHDK and SYGVNS. The CDR3 DNA reads as TGTGCCAGCAGTGAAACGGGCAATCAGCCCCAGCATTTT. It specifies CASSETGNQPQHF.

The sample holds a few counts of this clone. V usage is TRBV5-1 and J usage is TRBJ1-1; D ambiguous. CDR1 is SGHRS and CDR2 is YFSETQ in the germline V gene. CDR3 size: 11 residues. The germline V and J ends were trimmed by 7 bases and 0 bases, with 4 bases remaining between them. This CDR3 reads CASQLNTEAFF. DNA of the CDR3: TGCGCCAGCCAACTGAACACTGAAGCTTTCTTT. Complete variable domain (other parts from reference TRBV5-1 and TRBJ1-1): KAGVTQTPRYLIKTRGQQVTLSCSPISGHRSVSWYQQTPGQGLQFLFEYFSETQRNKGNFPGRFSGRQFSNSRSEMNVSTLELGDSALYLCASQLNTEAFFGQGTRLTVV.

The table lists this clone with a few counts. V and J are TRBV29-1 and TRBJ1-3; maybe TRBD1 (5 bases). The CDR3 contains 12 residues. Trimming shortened V by 7 bases and J by 4 bases, and 11 bases separated the two germline ends. The germline V gene has CDR1 SQVTM and CDR2 ANQGSEA. CDR3: CSAGGPGNTIYF. DNA for the CDR3: TGCAGCGCCGGGGGTCCCGGAAACACCATATATTTT.

The J gene is TRBJ2-1, the V gene TRBV29-1, with 8 bases that match TRBD1. V lost 4 bases and J lost 8; bases outside the gene matches: 10. In germline, CDR1 is SQVTM, CDR2 ANQGSEA. The CDR3 runs 14 residues. The CDR3 nucleotides read TGCAGCGTTGTCGCGGACAGGGACCATGATGAGCAGTTCTTC. Translation gives CSVVADRDHDEQFF.

With respect to this clone: A read error likely explains this, since a far larger clone differs by one base. The chain uses TRBV4-2 and TRBJ1-6; unclear D gene. Trimming took off 1 base at V and 8 bases at J, with 15 bases between the two ends. From germline, CDR1 is LGHNA and CDR2 YNFKEQ. This CDR3 comprises 16 residues. For the CDR3, the DNA is TGTGCCAGCAGCCAAGTTCGGGAGGACCCCTATTCACCCCTCCACTTT. This codes for CASSQVREDPYSPLHF.

This clone was picked up many times. In nucleotides, the CDR3 is TGTGCCAGCTGGGGGGGTACAGCTTTCTTT. Translating it yields CASWGGTAFF. The chain carries TRBV10-3 and TRBJ1-1, with TRBD1 as a possible D gene (5 bases). Trimming stripped 10 bases from V and 10 bases from J, with 13 bases between. Germline V gene data show CDR1 as ENHRY and CDR2 as SYGVKD. This CDR3 comprises 10 residues.

V usage is TRBV5-6 and J usage is TRBJ2-3; D gene ambiguous. CDR1 SGHDT and CDR2 YYEEEE come from the germline V gene. This CDR3 has 14 residues. Trimming removed 0 bases from V and 4 bases from J, with 9 bases in between. The CDR3 DNA reads as TGTGCCAGCAGCTTGGGGGTCAACCCAGATACGCAGTATTTT. Translated, it gives CASSLGVNPDTQYF.

This chain links TRBV4-1 with TRBJ2-7; D tentatively reads TRBD1 or TRBD2 (5 bases each). CDR1 is MGHRA and CDR2 is YSYEKL in the germline V gene. The germline V and J ends were trimmed by 2 bases and 4 bases, with 12 bases remaining between them. The CDR3 length is 14 residues. This CDR3 is CASSQPGRRYEQYF. DNA of the CDR3: TGCGCCAGCAGCCAACCGGGACGAAGATACGAGCAGTACTTC.

CDR3 loop: CASSFSTGPYNEQFF. The CDR3, as DNA: TGTGCCAGCAGCTTCTCGACAGGACCCTACAATGAGCAGTTCTTC. The genes are TRBV7-9 and TRBJ2-1, with D perhaps TRBD1 (6 bases). Germline lookup yields CDR1 SEHNR and CDR2 FQNEAQ (reference sequence). V lost 3 bases and J lost 2, with 11 bases in between. The CDR3 loop spans 15 amino acids.

V usage is TRBV12-5 and J usage is TRBJ2-3; TRBD2 is a possible D gene (6 bases). Germline loops: CDR1 LGHNT, CDR2 FRNRAP. V was cut by 7 bases and J by 3 bases, with 14 bases left in between. This CDR3 is 14 amino acids long. The CDR3 coding sequence is TGTGCTAGTGTCCCATCTCGGGGGACAGATACGCAGTATTTT. Translated: CASVPSRGTDTQYF.

This chain links TRBV30 with TRBJ2-5; 8 bases are shared with TRBD2. Germline CDR1 and CDR2: GTSNPN and SVGIG (reference sequence). The V and J ends lost 5 bases and 10 bases, in that order; junction bases with no gene match: 12. CDR3 size: 13 residues. The CDR3 DNA reads as TGTGCCTGGGGCTCACGGGGGGGTTCGGACCAGTACTTC. It encodes CAWGSRGGSDQYF.

This chain links TRBV20-1 with TRBJ2-2, with D uncertain. V was trimmed by 6 bases and J by 2 bases, leaving 4 bases between them. The V gene's germline CDR1 is DFQATT and CDR2 SNEGSKA (reference sequence). The CDR3 runs to 11 residues. CDR3 amino acids: CSAPNTGELFF. CDR3 nucleotides: TGCAGTGCCCCCAACACCGGGGAGCTGTTTTTT.

The chain is built from TRBV11-2 and TRBJ1-1, with D possibly TRBD1 on 6 matching bases. CDR3 length equals 15 residues. CDR1 SGHAT and CDR2 FQNNGV come from the germline V gene. Trimming cost V 3 bases and J 5 bases, with 16 bases left between them. Here the CDR3 DNA reads TGTGCCAGCAGCTTGCTTCTGGGGGCGAGGACTGAAGCTTTCTTT. It yields the protein CASSLLLGARTEAFF.

The table lists this clone with a count of one. The chain combines TRBV5-1 with TRBJ1-1; the match to TRBD1 covers 7 bases. With 4 bases clipped from V and 3 bases from J, the junction kept 3 bases outside the gene matches. This CDR3 region has 13 residues. Looked up from germline, CDR1 is SGHRS and CDR2 is YFSETQ. In DNA form, the CDR3 reads TGCGCCAGCAGCGTGACAGGGTACACTGAAGCTTTCTTT. As protein: CASSVTGYTEAFF.

This clone has a handful of counts. The chain combines TRBV5-6 with TRBJ1-2; TRBD1 matches 9 bases. The CDR3 is 14 amino acids. From germline, CDR1 is SGHDT and CDR2 YYEEEE. V lost 0 bases, J lost 8 bases, and 5 bases stayed unmatched. The CDR3 coding sequence is TGTGCCAGCAGCTTGGTTACAGGGGGCGGCGGCTACACCTTC. Amino acid sequence: CASSLVTGGGGYTF.

This chain connects TRBV11-1 to TRBJ2-7; no reliable D call. The germline CDR1 and CDR2 sequences are SGHAT and FQDESV (reference sequence). This CDR3 region has 13 residues. V shed 5 bases and J shed 0 bases, with 8 bases lying between them. Written as DNA, the CDR3 is TGTGCCAGCAGCCGCGGACCCTCCTACGAGCAGTACTTC. Translating gives CASSRGPSYEQYF. The variable domain in full, completed from reference TRBV11-1 and TRBJ2-7, reads EAEVAQSPRYKITEKSQAVAFWCDPISGHATLYWYRQILGQGPELLVQFQDESVVDDSQLPKDRFSAERLKGVDSTLKIQPAELGDSAMYLCASSRGPSYEQYFGPGTRLTVT.

The chain carries TRBV30 and TRBJ2-3; D is unclear. The CDR3 spans 14 residues. Germline V gene lookup returns CDR1 GTSNPN and CDR2 SVGIG (reference sequence). V was shortened by 2 bases and J by 1 base, with 10 bases between the two germline ends. CDR3 loop: CAWSLGSRTDTQYF. The CDR3 nucleotides are TGTGCCTGGAGTTTAGGGTCCCGCACAGATACGCAGTATTTT.

The genes are TRBV7-9 and TRBJ2-1, with 7 bases aligning to TRBD2. V shed 1 base, J shed 3 bases, and the junction held 0 bases outside the gene matches. The CDR3 length is 14 residues. Germline V gives CDR1 SEHNR, CDR2 FQNEAQ (reference sequence). The CDR3 protein is CASSLGGSYNEQFF. The CDR3 DNA is TGTGCCAGCAGCTTAGGCGGGAGCTACAATGAGCAGTTCTTC.

This chain uses TRBV4-1 with TRBJ1-2, with 10 bases aligning to TRBD1. With 3 bases clipped from V and 4 bases from J, the junction kept 8 bases outside the gene matches. The CDR3 consists of 16 residues. Germline values: CDR1 MGHRA, CDR2 YSYEKL. This chain's CDR3 is CASSQNRDRGLYGYTF. The DNA of the CDR3 is TGCGCCAGCAGCCAGAACCGGGACAGGGGACTCTATGGCTACACCTTC.

This clone was seen only once. The J gene is TRBJ2-5, the V gene TRBV4-1, with D unresolved. Germline V gene lookup returns CDR1 MGHRA and CDR2 YSYEKL. V was shortened by 4 bases and J by 8 bases, with 17 bases between the two germline ends. The CDR3 consists of 14 residues. Here the CDR3 reads CASSPLTRADTQYF. In nucleotides, the CDR3 is TGCGCCAGCAGCCCCCTGACGAGAGCTGACACCCAGTACTTC.